The 13 T cell receptor beta chains below come from one sample, sequenced in a study of blood T cell repertoires in COVID-19. TCRdb's table, derived via immunoSEQ multiplex PCR, lists solely in-frame clones and lacks some. This repertoire shows around 310,000 clones, roughly 90% found once; its top ten account for over 9%. Sequenced input: PBMCs or T cells enriched from blood (not recorded which). The receptor set was obtained from a middle-aged woman who had recovered from COVID-19.

The CDR3 reads CASTPLGGGNEAFF. In DNA form, the CDR3 reads TGTGCCAGCACTCCTTTAGGGGGCGGTAATGAAGCTTTCTTT. J is TRBJ1-1 and V is TRBV27; 7 nucleotides match TRBD1. Trimming at V came to 7 bases and at J to 7 bases, leaving 12 bases not matched to a gene. The CDR3 extends over 14 amino acids. Germline V lookup: CDR1 MNHEY, CDR2 SMNVEV (reference sequence).

The CDR3 region is CSVSKGSDEQYF. CDR3 bases: TGCAGCGTTTCGAAGGGGTCCGACGAGCAGTACTTC. The rearrangement joins TRBV29-1 to TRBJ2-7; D is possibly TRBD1 (5 bases). Germline V gives CDR1 SQVTM, CDR2 ANQGSEA. Trimming stripped 5 bases from V and 5 bases from J, with 13 bases between. This CDR3 has 12 residues.

The DNA for the CDR3 is TGTGCCAGCAGTTATGGGGGCGACACCGGGGAGCTGTTTTTT. Its translation is CASSYGGDTGELFF. The chain links TRBV6-5 to TRBJ2-2; D possibly corresponds to TRBD1 (6 bases). CDR3 size: 14 residues. The germline V and J ends were trimmed by 3 bases and 3 bases, with 8 bases remaining between them. From germline, CDR1 is MNHEY and CDR2 SVGAGI.

This clone came up once. The genes are TRBV9 and TRBJ2-7; 7 nucleotides align to TRBD1. CDR1 is SGDLS and CDR2 is YYNGEE in the germline V gene. The CDR3 spans 15 residues. J was trimmed by 9 bases and V by 4 bases; bases with no gene match: 16. The CDR3, as DNA: TGTGCCAGCAGCCGTAATCCCTTCGGGACAGCAGGGCAGTACTTC. This sequence encodes CASSRNPFGTAGQYF.

V gene TRBV6-5 combines with J gene TRBJ2-1; D might be TRBD2 (5 bases). With 6 bases removed from V and 10 bases from J, the gap between germline ends came to 16 bases. The CDR3 sequence is 13 residues long. CDR1 and CDR2 from the germline V gene are MNHEY and SVGAGI. The CDR3 reads CASRTRAPPEQFF. The CDR3 nucleotides are TGTGCCAGCAGGACGCGGGCCCCCCCCGAGCAGTTCTTC.

The V call is TRBV7-9, the J call TRBJ1-1, with 8 bases matching TRBD1. The CDR3 length is 14 residues. Unmatched junction bases numbered 4, after V lost 4 bases and J lost 3 bases. Germline V lookup: CDR1 SEHNR, CDR2 FQNEAQ (reference sequence). CDR3 in amino acids: CASSSGQGDTEAFF. As DNA, the CDR3 is TGTGCCAGCAGCTCTGGACAGGGTGACACTGAAGCTTTCTTT.

This chain links TRBV5-1 with TRBJ1-1; D is undetermined. Germline CDR1 reads SGHRS; CDR2 reads YFSETQ. CDR3 length: 14 amino acids. V was cut by 0 bases and J by 5 bases, with 11 bases left in between. CDR3 bases: TGCGCCAGCAGCTTGGGACACGGGGAGACTGAAGCTTTCTTT. Protein: CASSLGHGETEAFF.

This clone was picked up one time. The rearrangement joins TRBV30 to TRBJ2-7; 8 positions agree with TRBD1. This CDR3 is 15 amino acids long. The V gene's germline CDR1 is GTSNPN and CDR2 SVGIG (reference sequence). V shed 2 bases, J shed 4 bases, and the junction held 10 bases outside the gene matches. CDR3 nucleotide sequence: TGTGCCTGGAGTCTAGACAGGGGTCCATCTTACGAGCAGTACTTC. It codes for CAWSLDRGPSYEQYF.

This chain uses TRBV12-5 with TRBJ2-1; D is perhaps TRBD2 (6 bases). CDR1 LGHNT and CDR2 FRNRAP come from the germline V gene. Trimming took 3 bases from V and 9 from J, leaving 15 bases between them. The CDR3 is 14 amino acids. The CDR3 loop is CASGFGVAEAEQFF. The DNA of the CDR3 is TGTGCTAGTGGTTTTGGTGTAGCGGAGGCTGAGCAGTTCTTC.

This rearrangement joins TRBV29-1 to TRBJ1-2, with 7 bases identical to TRBD1. The CDR3 spans 11 residues. Trimming at V came to 7 bases and at J to 9 bases, leaving 8 bases not matched to a gene. The germline V gene has CDR1 SQVTM and CDR2 ANQGSEA. In DNA, the CDR3 is TGCAGCGCCGGGACAGTGGAACGCTACACCTTC. Protein sequence: CSAGTVERYTF.

A note on this clone: The sample has other DNA sequences that encode this CDR3 too. The chain recombines TRBV5-4 with TRBJ1-2, with D perhaps matching TRBD1 (5 bases). The CDR3 is 13 residues long. CDR1 and CDR2 from the germline V gene are SGHNT and YYREEE (reference sequence). Trimming left V 0 bases short and J 2 bases short, with 5 bases between. The DNA for the CDR3 is TGTGCCAGCAGCTTGGGGACAAACTATGGCTACACCTTC. The encoded protein is CASSLGTNYGYTF.

The rearrangement links TRBV3-1 (or the pseudogene TRBV3-2) to TRBJ1-2; possible D gene TRBD1, 6 bases. CDR3 length: 17 amino acids. The germline V and J ends were trimmed by 0 bases and 4 bases, with 18 bases remaining between them. Germline-derived CDR1 and CDR2 are LGHDT and YNNKEL (reference sequence). The CDR3 is CASSQDIPTGAGYGYTF. The DNA for the CDR3 is TGTGCCAGCAGCCAAGATATCCCGACAGGCGCCGGCTATGGCTACACCTTC.

The chain couples TRBV30 to TRBJ2-3, with D possibly being TRBD2 (6 bases). CDR3 length: 15 residues. The germline gives CDR1 GTSNPN, CDR2 SVGIG (reference sequence). Trimming cost V 1 base and J 2 bases, with 13 bases left between them. The CDR3 bases are TGTGCCTGGAGTGGGGCTGGCGGGGTCACAGATACGCAGTATTTT. Translating gives CAWSGAGGVTDTQYF.